The clone carrying this T cell receptor (beta chain) was recorded a few times. Its cognate antigen is unknown. A universal primer site was incorporated via template switching, and the cDNA contained unique molecular identifiers. TCRdb reprocessed the 5' RACE reads with MiXCR, giving one entry per CDR3 protein. The sample consists of around 450,000 distinct CDR3 sequences, approximately 15% of them appearing once. The CDR3 is 14 residues long. The germline V gene has CDR1 LNHNV and CDR2 YYDKDF (reference sequence). The ends lost 0 bases at V and 4 bases at J; junction bases unmatched: 2. This entry is derived from a study of identical twins. Findings of the study overall: Modelling underestimated the level of out-of-frame TCR alpha sharing observed in monozygotic twins. The more abundant beta clonotypes in cord blood had fewer insertions, and memory repertoires did not show this. Findings came from cross-sectional statistics, without long-term follow-up of donors.

The same specimen was also included in a second study, on yellow fever vaccine responses in identical twins.

The chain is built from TRBV15 and TRBJ2-5; 7 bases agree with TRBD1. Sequencing was done on a sample of CD4+ T cells sorted from blood. The receptor was derived from a woman aged 18 to 35 in good health. The CDR3 DNA sequence: TGTGCCACCAGCAGAGAGACAGGGATAGAGACCCAGTACTTC. This sequence encodes CATSRETGIETQYF. Looking up the rest from reference TRBV15 and TRBJ2-5 gives the full variable domain: DAMVIQNPRYQVTQFGKPVTLSCSQTLNHNVMYWYQQKSSQAPKLLFHYYDKDFNNEADTPDNFQSRRPNTSFCFLDIRSPGLGDTAMYLCATSRETGIETQYFGPGTRLLVL.